A single sample gave rise to the 9 T cell receptor beta chains below, sequenced in a study of cytomegalovirus exposure and HLA in healthy donors. Produced via immunoSEQ multiplex PCR; TCRdb's table is partial and in-frame only. The sample includes around 300,000 clones, approximately 86% of them seen just once. The sequenced sample was PBMCs. The source is a woman aged 18-29 years in good health and CMV-seronegative.

The J gene is TRBJ2-1, the V gene TRBV10-2, with 11 bases matching TRBD2. J gave up 4 bases and V 9 bases, and 2 bases lay outside the gene matches. This CDR3 has 13 amino acids. Germline V gene sequence: CDR1 WSHSY, CDR2 SAAADI. In nucleotides, the CDR3 is TGCGCCAGTACTAGCGGGAGTTACAATGAGCAGTTCTTC. It is translated as CASTSGSYNEQFF.

V gene TRBV9 combines with J gene TRBJ1-1, with D perhaps matching TRBD1 (5 bases). Germline CDR1 reads SGDLS; CDR2 reads YYNGEE. CDR3 size: 14 residues. The germline V and J ends were trimmed by 2 bases and 3 bases, with 11 bases remaining between them. This CDR3 is CASSVHQGDTEAFF. DNA of the CDR3: TGTGCCAGCAGCGTCCACCAAGGGGACACTGAAGCTTTCTTT.

The chain carries TRBV28 and TRBJ2-2, with a weak D call TRBD1 (6 bases). The V gene lost 6 bases and the J gene lost 4 bases, with 12 bases spanning the gap. This CDR3 region has 14 residues. The germline V gene encodes CDR1 MDHEN and CDR2 SYDVKM. CDR3 residues: CASSPDSGTGELFF. CDR3 sequence (DNA): TGTGCCAGCAGCCCGGACAGTGGCACCGGGGAGCTGTTTTTT.

As DNA, the CDR3 is TGTGCCAGCAGCTTAGTTCGGAGGGGCAACACTGAAGCTTTCTTT. Amino acids: CASSLVRRGNTEAFF. The chain joins TRBV13 to TRBJ1-1, with a tentative D call TRBD1 (5 bases). The CDR3 has 15 amino acids. V was trimmed by 1 base and J by 2 bases, leaving 11 bases between them. Germline V gene data show CDR1 as PRHDT and CDR2 as FYEKMQ (reference sequence).

This chain joins TRBV7-9 and TRBJ2-3; 8 bases are a match to TRBD1. V shed 3 bases and J 4 bases; nucleotides not matched to a gene: 6. Germline V gives CDR1 SEHNR, CDR2 FQNEAQ (reference sequence). The CDR3 spans 15 residues. The CDR3 reads CASSFDRGGADTQYF. CDR3 DNA: TGTGCCAGCAGCTTCGACAGGGGTGGTGCAGATACGCAGTATTTT.

J is TRBJ1-5 and V is TRBV11-2, with D perhaps TRBD1 (6 bases). There are 15 residues in the CDR3. The germline V and J ends were trimmed by 1 base and 3 bases, with 10 bases remaining between them. The V gene's germline CDR1 is SGHAT and CDR2 FQNNGV. The CDR3 coding sequence is TGTGCCAGCAGCTTAGTTACAGGGACCAATCAGCCCCAGCATTTT. Translated: CASSLVTGTNQPQHF.

The V gene is TRBV28, the J gene TRBJ2-7; D perhaps matches TRBD2 (5 bases). This CDR3 has 13 amino acids. CDR1 MDHEN and CDR2 SYDVKM come from the germline V gene. With 7 bases removed from V and 7 bases from J, the gap between germline ends came to 17 bases. CDR3 in amino acids: CASIHPSGREQYF. The CDR3, as DNA: TGTGCCAGCATCCATCCCAGCGGCCGGGAGCAGTACTTC.

The chain recombines TRBV4-3 with TRBJ2-7; 9 bases are shared with TRBD1. Germline-derived CDR1 and CDR2 are LGHNA and YSLEER. This CDR3 comprises 12 residues. V was clipped by 5 bases and J by 7 bases; unmatched bases: 3. The CDR3 loop is CASSWTGEEQYF. Written as DNA, the CDR3 is TGCGCCAGCAGCTGGACAGGGGAAGAGCAGTACTTC.

V and J are TRBV5-4 and TRBJ1-6, with TRBD1 as a possible D gene (6 bases). CDR1 and CDR2 from the germline V gene are SGHNT and YYREEE (reference sequence). The CDR3 spans 17 residues. Trimming cost V 1 base and J 2 bases, with 13 bases left between them. The CDR3 is CASSLSGTMAYNSPLHF. The CDR3 DNA is TGTGCCAGCAGCTTGTCGGGGACAATGGCCTATAATTCACCCCTCCACTTT.